These T cell receptor beta chains were read from a single sample in a study of control samples from healthy donors and cancer patients. TCRdb's table, derived via immunoSEQ multiplex PCR, lists solely in-frame clones and lacks some. The table lists over 150,000 clones, 80% to 95% of them singletons. The sequencing sample was made of blood. The source of these receptors is a woman aged 40-49 years in good health. CDR3s include the opening cysteine and the closing phenylalanine or tryptophan. Clone size is not always given. Where it is, it says once, few, many or a class for expanded clones.

v_call	j_call	clone_size	cdr3_aa
TRBV6-6	TRBJ1-6	once	CASRGRVMDSPLHF
TRBV3-1/TRBV3-2	TRBJ1-2	-	CASSQDPGSAQGTYGYTF
TRBV6-5	TRBJ1-1	-	CASSIRRGGTEAFF
TRBV27	TRBJ2-3	-	CASSGAGTLGGSDTQYF
TRBV4-1	TRBJ2-1	-	CASSQEGLSVDEQFF
TRBV7-6	TRBJ1-2	-	CASSSIPGTVPADSYGYTF
TRBV14	TRBJ2-5	-	CASSQDYNRRETQYF
TRBV6-1	TRBJ2-5	-	CASSELRGVQETQYF
TRBV11-1	TRBJ1-2	-	CASSLWGNNGYTF
TRBV5-1	TRBJ1-1	-	CASSLQGHTEAFF
TRBV2	TRBJ1-5	-	CASSEKYRAMQPQHF
TRBV10-3	TRBJ1-2	once	CAISPGDYGYTF
TRBV7-9	TRBJ2-7	-	CASTPQEGVFEQYF
TRBV12-3/TRBV12-4	TRBJ1-1	-	CASEIAGTQGAFF
TRBV28	TRBJ2-3	-	CASGPPWTGPQGDTQYF
TRBV5-6	TRBJ2-7	-	CASSLSTVILREQYF
TRBV6-6	TRBJ1-1	-	CASSLQGYTEAFF
TRBV15	TRBJ1-2	-	CATSRPGGVYGYTF
TRBV2	TRBJ1-3	-	CASSEAGGSGNTIYF
TRBV19	TRBJ1-5	-	CACNTRRANGQPQHF
TRBV5-6	TRBJ1-3	-	CASSRPWGAGNTIYF
TRBV10-3	TRBJ1-4	-	CAISVNHNEKLFF
TRBV7-9	TRBJ2-1	-	CASSNARGANNEQFF
TRBV2	TRBJ2-7	-	CASRPPGNYEQYF
TRBV4-1	TRBJ2-3	-	CASSKTGYTQYF
TRBV6-6	TRBJ1-3	once	CASSPQGWLGNTIYF
TRBV19	TRBJ2-1	-	CASSIKGAGGYNEQFF
TRBV21-1	TRBJ2-2	-	CASFSGDLNTGELFF
TRBV7-3	TRBJ1-1	-	CASSLGWGGNTEAFF
TRBV27	TRBJ1-6	few	CASSLLGGGSPLHF
TRBV19	TRBJ1-1	-	CASSPLGDTEAFF
TRBV15	TRBJ2-3	once	CATSRGPDTDTQYF
TRBV2	TRBJ1-1	-	CASSPTPPQGNTEAFF